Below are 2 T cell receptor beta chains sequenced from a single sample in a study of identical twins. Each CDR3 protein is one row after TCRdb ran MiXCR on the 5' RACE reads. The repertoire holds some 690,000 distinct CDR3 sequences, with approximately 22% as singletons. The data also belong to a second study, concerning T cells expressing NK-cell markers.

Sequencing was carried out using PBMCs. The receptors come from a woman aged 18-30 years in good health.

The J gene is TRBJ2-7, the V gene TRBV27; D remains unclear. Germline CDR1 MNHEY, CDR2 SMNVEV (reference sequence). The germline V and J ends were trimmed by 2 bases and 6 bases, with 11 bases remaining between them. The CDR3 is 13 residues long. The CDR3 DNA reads TGTGCCAGCAGTTTAGGGGTGGGGATCGAGCAGTACTTC. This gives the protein CASSLGVGIEQYF.

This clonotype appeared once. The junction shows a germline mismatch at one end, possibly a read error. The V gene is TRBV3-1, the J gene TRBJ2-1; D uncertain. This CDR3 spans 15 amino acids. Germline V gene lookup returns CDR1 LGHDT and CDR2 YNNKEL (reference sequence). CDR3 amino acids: CTSSHTKGSYNEQFF. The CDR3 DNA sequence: TGTACCAGCAGCCATACCAAGGGCTCCTACAATGAGCAGTTCTTC.